Sequencing of this TCR beta chain was carried out in a study of blood T cell repertoires in COVID-19. Study context: The cDNA or gDNA used as material had been derived from T cells, B-cell-depleted T cells, or PBMCs.

Germline CDR1 reads MNHEY; CDR2 reads SMNVEV (reference sequence). The CDR3 sequence is 15 residues long. Seattle's enrolled individuals joined amid active infection and were then monitored longitudinally. Original processing methods: Reference gene primer amplification in the assay estimated nucleated cell counts. Profiling relied on immunoSEQ multiplex PCR, and the TCRdb table lists in-frame clones only, not all of them. V and J calls and clone size are as listed in that table; D and trimming were resolved from the DNA. The sample records fewer than 300,000 clones, 70% to 90% being singletons. In the case of this clone: One end of the junction fails to match germline, which may point to a read error.

The chain couples TRBV27 to TRBJ1-2, with TRBD1 identical over 8 bases. The sequence was obtained from a woman in her forties or fifties with COVID-19, enrolled during active disease. Sequencing was carried out using peripheral blood. DNA of the CDR3: TGTGCCAGCAGCCTAGACAGGGGAGGCGACTACGGCTACACCTTC. This sequence encodes CASSLDRGGDYGYTF.